A single sample gave rise to the 12 T cell receptor beta chains below, sequenced in a study of cytomegalovirus exposure and HLA in healthy donors. Primers: 60 Vbeta forward and 13 Jbeta reverse. Sequencing was performed with immunoSEQ multiplex PCR; in TCRdb, only in-frame clones are kept and a portion is missing. Of about 130,000 clones detected, 70% to 85% appear once; the ten largest clones hold about 3%. Sequenced sample: PBMCs. These receptors were taken from a woman under 30 in good health and CMV-seropositive.

This chain joins TRBV6-6 and TRBJ1-4; D not certain. V dropped 8 bases and J dropped 7 bases, with 14 bases sitting between them. The length of the CDR3 is 13 residues. Germline V gene sequence: CDR1 MNHNY, CDR2 SVGAGI (reference sequence). CDR3 DNA sequence: TGTGCCAGCCAGGTCCTAGCGGGTGAAAAACTGTTTTTT. Translating it yields CASQVLAGEKLFF.

This clone showed up just once. The chain links TRBV7-4 to TRBJ1-2; D not certain. V shed 2 bases and J shed 5 bases, with 9 bases lying between them. Per germline, CDR1 SGHVT and CDR2 SQSDAQ. The CDR3 is made up of 13 amino acids. CDR3 nucleotides: TGTGCCAGCAGCTTACTGGCAGGTTATGGCTACACCTTC. It is translated as CASSLLAGYGYTF.

V gene TRBV10-3 combines with J gene TRBJ1-6, with D unresolved. This CDR3 is 13 amino acids long. The ends were cut back, 3 bases at V and 10 bases at J, with 10 bases in the middle. Germline V gives CDR1 ENHRY, CDR2 SYGVKD. The CDR3 nucleotides are TGTGCCATCAGTGATATCGACGGGTCACCCCTCCACTTT. Translating it yields CAISDIDGSPLHF.

The V and J genes are TRBV5-4 and TRBJ2-3; TRBD2 is a possible D gene (6 bases). The CDR3 has 15 residues. Trimming shortened V by 0 bases and J by 8 bases, and 16 bases separated the two germline ends. CDR1 and CDR2 from the germline V gene are SGHNT and YYREEE (reference sequence). Here the CDR3 DNA reads TGTGCCAGCAGCTTGGCGCCAGCGGGTGTGGTTACGCAGTATTTT. Encoded protein: CASSLAPAGVVTQYF.

The J gene is TRBJ1-2, the V gene TRBV21-1. TRBV21-1 is recorded as a pseudogene. CDR3 length: 15 amino acids. The CDR3 here is CASTPISGVNYGYTF. CDR3 coding DNA: TGTGCCAGCACCCCGATAAGTGGAGTGAACTATGGCTACACCTTC.

The V gene is TRBV7-9, the J gene TRBJ1-5; 7 nucleotides line up with TRBD1. Germline CDR1 SEHNR, CDR2 FQNEAQ (reference sequence). V was pared by 1 base and J by 5 bases, with 8 bases of the junction left unmatched. The CDR3 covers 16 residues. CDR3 DNA: TGTGCCAGCAGCTTAGTTGTTTTAGACAGGGATCAGCCCCAGCATTTT. Encoded protein: CASSLVVLDRDQPQHF.

The DNA of the CDR3 is TGCGCCAGCAGCTTGGCGGTCGGTGCGAACACCGGGGAGCTGTTTTTT. The encoded protein is CASSLAVGANTGELFF. This rearrangement joins TRBV5-1 to TRBJ2-2; D remains unclear. The CDR3 runs 16 residues. Germline loops: CDR1 SGHRS, CDR2 YFSETQ. The V end was cut by 0 bases, the J end by 0 bases, with 9 bases between.

Comments on this clone: Relative to the germline gene, one junction end is altered; a read error may explain this. The rearrangement uses TRBV7-9 and TRBJ1-2; tentatively, D is TRBD1 (6 bases). Germline values: CDR1 SEHNR, CDR2 FQNEAQ (reference sequence). The CDR3 covers 15 residues. The CDR3 nucleotides read TGTTCCAGCAGCTTCAGTCAGGGGTCGAACTATGGCTACACCTTC. Translation: CSSSFSQGSNYGYTF. The whole variable domain, filled in from reference TRBV7-9 and TRBJ1-2, reads DTGVSQNPRHKITKRGQNVTFRCDPISEHNRLYWYRQTLGQGPEFLTYFQNEAQLEKSRLLSDRFSAERPKGSFSTLEIQRTEQGDSAMYLCSSSFSQGSNYGYTFGSGTRLTVV.

The V call is TRBV11-1, the J call TRBJ2-1, with D possibly matching TRBD1 (5 bases). Germline values: CDR1 SGHAT, CDR2 FQDESV (reference sequence). CDR3 length: 16 amino acids. V was cut by 5 bases and J by 5 bases, with 19 bases left in between. CDR3 bases: TGTGCCAGCAGCAGACGGGCCACTGGGGCACACAATGAGCAGTTCTTC. Translation: CASSRRATGAHNEQFF.

On this clone itself: This sample includes further DNA sequences coding for the same CDR3. This chain joins TRBV5-1 and TRBJ1-5; TRBD1 might be the D (5 bases). The CDR3 is 14 amino acids. V dropped 5 bases and J dropped 6 bases, with 15 bases sitting between them. Germline-derived CDR1 and CDR2 are SGHRS and YFSETQ. The CDR3 sequence is CASSPLGVGQPQHF. Here the CDR3 DNA reads TGCGCCAGCAGTCCGTTAGGGGTGGGTCAGCCCCAGCATTTT.

The V gene is TRBV6-5, the J gene TRBJ1-2; 10 positions match TRBD1. V lost 5 bases to trimming and J lost 4 bases; unmatched junction nucleotides: 7. Germline CDR1 MNHEY, CDR2 SVGAGI. The CDR3 is made up of 15 amino acids. Here the CDR3 DNA reads TGTGCCAGCAGTCCCGGACGACAGGGGGCCTATGGCTACACCTTC. Amino acid sequence: CASSPGRQGAYGYTF.

The sample holds one count of this clone. The rearrangement uses TRBV29-1 and TRBJ1-2; 9 positions agree with TRBD1. V shed 5 bases and J 0 bases; nucleotides not matched to a gene: 7. This CDR3 is built from 15 residues. The V gene's germline CDR1 is SQVTM and CDR2 ANQGSEA. Here the CDR3 DNA reads TGCAGCGTTATAACAGGGGGCGAGACTAACTATGGCTACACCTTC. Translation: CSVITGGETNYGYTF.